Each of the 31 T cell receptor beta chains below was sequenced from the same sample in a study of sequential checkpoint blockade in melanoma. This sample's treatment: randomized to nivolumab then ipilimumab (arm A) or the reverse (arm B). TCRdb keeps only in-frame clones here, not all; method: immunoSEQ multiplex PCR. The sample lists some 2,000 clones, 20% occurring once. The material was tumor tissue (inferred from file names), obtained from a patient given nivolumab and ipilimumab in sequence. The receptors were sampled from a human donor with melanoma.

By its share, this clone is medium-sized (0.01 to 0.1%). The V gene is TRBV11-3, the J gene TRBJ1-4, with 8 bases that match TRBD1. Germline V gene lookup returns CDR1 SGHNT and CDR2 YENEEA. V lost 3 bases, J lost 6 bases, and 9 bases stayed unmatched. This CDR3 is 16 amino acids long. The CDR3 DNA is TGTGCCAGCAGCTTTCAGGGGGCGGTAGGGGATGAAAAACTGTTTTTT. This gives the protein CASSFQGAVGDEKLFF. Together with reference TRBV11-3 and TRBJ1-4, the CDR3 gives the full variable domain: EAGVVQSPRYKIIEKKQPVAFWCNPISGHNTLYWYLQNLGQGPELLIRYENEEAVDDSQLPKDRFSAERLKGVDSTLKIQPAELGDSAVYLCASSFQGAVGDEKLFFGSGTQLSVL.

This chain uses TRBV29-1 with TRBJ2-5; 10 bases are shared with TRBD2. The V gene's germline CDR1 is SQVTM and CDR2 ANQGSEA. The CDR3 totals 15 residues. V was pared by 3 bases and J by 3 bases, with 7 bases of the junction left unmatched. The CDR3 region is CSVDGLAGDKETQYF. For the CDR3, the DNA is TGCAGCGTTGATGGTCTAGCGGGGGACAAAGAGACCCAGTACTTC.

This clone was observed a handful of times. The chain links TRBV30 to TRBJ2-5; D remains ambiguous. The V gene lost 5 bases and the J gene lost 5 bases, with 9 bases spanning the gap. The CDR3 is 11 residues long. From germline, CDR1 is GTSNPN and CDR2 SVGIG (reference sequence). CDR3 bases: TGTGCCTGGGATACCGACGAGACCCAGTACTTC. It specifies CAWDTDETQYF.

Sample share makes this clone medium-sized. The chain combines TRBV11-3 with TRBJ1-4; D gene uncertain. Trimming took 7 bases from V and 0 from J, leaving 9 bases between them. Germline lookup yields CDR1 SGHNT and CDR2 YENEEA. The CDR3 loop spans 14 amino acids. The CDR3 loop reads CASTRSATNEKLFF. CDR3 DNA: TGTGCCAGCACCAGGAGTGCAACTAATGAAAAACTGTTTTTT.

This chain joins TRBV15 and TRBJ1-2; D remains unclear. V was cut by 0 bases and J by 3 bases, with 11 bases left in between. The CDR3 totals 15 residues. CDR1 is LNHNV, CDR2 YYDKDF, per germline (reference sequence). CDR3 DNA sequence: TGTGCCACCAGCAGAGATGAGGCCAACCACTATGGCTACACCTTC. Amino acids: CATSRDEANHYGYTF.

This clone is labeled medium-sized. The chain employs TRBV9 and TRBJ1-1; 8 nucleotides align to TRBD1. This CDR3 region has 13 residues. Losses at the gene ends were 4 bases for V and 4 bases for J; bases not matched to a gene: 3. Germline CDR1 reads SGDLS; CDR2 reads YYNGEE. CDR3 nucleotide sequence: TGTGCCAGCAGCTATACAGGGGGCACTGAAGCTTTCTTT. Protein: CASSYTGGTEAFF. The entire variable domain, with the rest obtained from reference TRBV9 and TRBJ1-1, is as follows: DSGVTQTPKHLITATGQRVTLRCSPRSGDLSVYWYQQSLDQGLQFLIQYYNGEERAKGNILERFSAQQFPDLHSELNLSSLELGDSALYFCASSYTGGTEAFFGQGTRLTVV.

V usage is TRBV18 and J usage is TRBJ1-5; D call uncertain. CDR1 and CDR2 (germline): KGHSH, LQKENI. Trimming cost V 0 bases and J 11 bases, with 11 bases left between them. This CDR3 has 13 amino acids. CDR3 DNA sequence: TGTGCCAGCTCACCACCGCAAGAATCGGCCCAGCATTTT. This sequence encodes CASSPPQESAQHF.

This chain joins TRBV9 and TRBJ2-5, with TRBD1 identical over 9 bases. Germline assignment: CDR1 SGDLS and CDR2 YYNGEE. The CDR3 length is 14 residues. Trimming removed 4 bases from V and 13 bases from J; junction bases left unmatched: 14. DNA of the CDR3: TGTGCCAGCAGCCGATCACACAGGGGGCCCCACAGGTACTTC. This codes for CASSRSHRGPHRYF.

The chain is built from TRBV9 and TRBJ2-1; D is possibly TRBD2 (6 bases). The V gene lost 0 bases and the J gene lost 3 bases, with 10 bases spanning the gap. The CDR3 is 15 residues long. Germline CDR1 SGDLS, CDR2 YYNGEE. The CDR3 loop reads CASSVEGLGYNEQFF. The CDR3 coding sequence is TGTGCCAGCAGCGTAGAGGGACTGGGCTACAATGAGCAGTTCTTC.

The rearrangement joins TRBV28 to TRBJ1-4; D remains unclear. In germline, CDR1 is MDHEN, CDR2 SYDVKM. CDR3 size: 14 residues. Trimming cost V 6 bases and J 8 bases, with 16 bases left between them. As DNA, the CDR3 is TGTGCCAGCAGCTACCCATCTGGCGGGGAAAAACTGTTTTTT. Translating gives CASSYPSGGEKLFF.

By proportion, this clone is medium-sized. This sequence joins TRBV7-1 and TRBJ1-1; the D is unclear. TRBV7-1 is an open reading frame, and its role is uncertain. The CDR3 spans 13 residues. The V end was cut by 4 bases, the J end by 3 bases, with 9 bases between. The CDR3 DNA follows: TGTGCCAGCAGCTTATTCGGTGACACTGAAGCTTTCTTT. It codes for CASSLFGDTEAFF.

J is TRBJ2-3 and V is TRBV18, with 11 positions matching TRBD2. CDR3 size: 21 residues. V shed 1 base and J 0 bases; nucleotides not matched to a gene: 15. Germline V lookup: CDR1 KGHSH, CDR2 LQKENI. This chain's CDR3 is CASSPLGLAGGGTSSTDTQYF. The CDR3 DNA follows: TGTGCCAGCTCACCACTCGGCCTAGCGGGGGGCGGCACCTCTAGCACAGATACGCAGTATTTT.

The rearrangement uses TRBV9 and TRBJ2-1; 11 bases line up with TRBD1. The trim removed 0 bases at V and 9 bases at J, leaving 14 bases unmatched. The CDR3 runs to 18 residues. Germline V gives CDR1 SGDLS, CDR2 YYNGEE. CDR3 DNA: TGTGCCAGCAGCGTAGCTCCGGCTCCGGGACAGGGGGAGATTGAGCAGTTCTTC. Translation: CASSVAPAPGQGEIEQFF.

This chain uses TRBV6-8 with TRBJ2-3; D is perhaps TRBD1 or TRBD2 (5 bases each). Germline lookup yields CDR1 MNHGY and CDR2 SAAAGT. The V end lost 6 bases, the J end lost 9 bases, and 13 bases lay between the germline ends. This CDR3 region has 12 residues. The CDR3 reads CASRGDLWTQYF. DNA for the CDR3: TGTGCCAGCAGGGGGGACCTTTGGACGCAGTATTTT.

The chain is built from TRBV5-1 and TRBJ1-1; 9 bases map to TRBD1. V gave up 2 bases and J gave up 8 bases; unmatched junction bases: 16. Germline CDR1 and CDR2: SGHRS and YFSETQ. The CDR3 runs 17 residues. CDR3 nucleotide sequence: TGCGCCAGCAGCTTCCCTACACAAGGACAGGGGTGGGGCGAAGCTTTCTTT. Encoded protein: CASSFPTQGQGWGEAFF. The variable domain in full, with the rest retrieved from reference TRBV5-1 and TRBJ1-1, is KAGVTQTPRYLIKTRGQQVTLSCSPISGHRSVSWYQQTPGQGLQFLFEYFSETQRNKGNFPGRFSGRQFSNSRSEMNVSTLELGDSALYLCASSFPTQGQGWGEAFFGQGTRLTVV.

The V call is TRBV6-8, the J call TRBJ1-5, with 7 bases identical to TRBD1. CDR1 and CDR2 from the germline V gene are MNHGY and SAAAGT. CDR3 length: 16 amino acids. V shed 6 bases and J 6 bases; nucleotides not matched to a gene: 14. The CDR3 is CASRDGAGGMSQPQHF. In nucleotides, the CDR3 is TGTGCCAGCAGGGACGGGGCAGGGGGAATGAGTCAGCCCCAGCATTTT.

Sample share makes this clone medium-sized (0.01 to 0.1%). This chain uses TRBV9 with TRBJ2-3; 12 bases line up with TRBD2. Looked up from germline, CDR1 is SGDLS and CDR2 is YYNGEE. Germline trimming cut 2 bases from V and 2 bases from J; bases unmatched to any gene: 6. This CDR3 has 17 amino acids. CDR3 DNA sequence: TGTGCCAGCAGCGTGTCTAGCGGGGGGGCCGTCACAGATACGCAGTATTTT. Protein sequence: CASSVSSGGAVTDTQYF.

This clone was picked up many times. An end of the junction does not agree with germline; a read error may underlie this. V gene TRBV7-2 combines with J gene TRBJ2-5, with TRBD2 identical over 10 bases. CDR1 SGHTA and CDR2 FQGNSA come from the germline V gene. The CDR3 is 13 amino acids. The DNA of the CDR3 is TGTGCCAGCAGCCCGGAGCGGGGGGGGACCCCGTACTTC. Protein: CASSPERGGTPYF.

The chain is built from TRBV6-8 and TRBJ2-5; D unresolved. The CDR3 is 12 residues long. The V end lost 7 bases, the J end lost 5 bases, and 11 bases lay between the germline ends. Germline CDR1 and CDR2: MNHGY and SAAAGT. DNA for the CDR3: TGTGCCAGCAAACACCCCGGCGAGACCCAGTACTTC. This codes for CASKHPGETQYF.

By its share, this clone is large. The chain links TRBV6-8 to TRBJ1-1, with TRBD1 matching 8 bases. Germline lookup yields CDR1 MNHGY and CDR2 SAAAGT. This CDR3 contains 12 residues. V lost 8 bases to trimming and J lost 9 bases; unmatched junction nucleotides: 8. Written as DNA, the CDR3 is TGTGCCAGCGGTGGGACAGGAGGCCAAGCTTTCTTT. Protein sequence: CASGGTGGQAFF.

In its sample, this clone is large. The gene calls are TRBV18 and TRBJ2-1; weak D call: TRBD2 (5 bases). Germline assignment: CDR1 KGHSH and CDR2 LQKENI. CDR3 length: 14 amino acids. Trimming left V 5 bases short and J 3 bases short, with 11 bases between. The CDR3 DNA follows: TGTGCCAGCTCAAGTACGGGGTTCTACAATGAGCAGTTCTTC. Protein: CASSSTGFYNEQFF.

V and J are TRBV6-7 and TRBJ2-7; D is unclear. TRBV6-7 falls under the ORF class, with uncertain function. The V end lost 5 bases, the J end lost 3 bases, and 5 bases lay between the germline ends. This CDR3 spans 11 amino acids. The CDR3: CASSENYEQYF. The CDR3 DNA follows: TGTGCCAGCAGTGAAAACTACGAGCAGTACTTC.

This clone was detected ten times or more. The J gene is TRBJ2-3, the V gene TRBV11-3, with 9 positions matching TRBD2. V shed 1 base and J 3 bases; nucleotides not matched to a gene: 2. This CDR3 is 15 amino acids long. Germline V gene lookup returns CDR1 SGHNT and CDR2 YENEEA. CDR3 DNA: TGTGCCAGCAGCTTAGGGACTAGCGCTACAGATACGCAGTATTTT. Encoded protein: CASSLGTSATDTQYF.

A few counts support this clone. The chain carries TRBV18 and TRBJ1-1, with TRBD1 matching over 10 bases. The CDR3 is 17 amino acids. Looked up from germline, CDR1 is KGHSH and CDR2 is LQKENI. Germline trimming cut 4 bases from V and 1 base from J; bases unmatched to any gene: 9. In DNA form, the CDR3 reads TGTGCCAGCTCACGCGGGGACAGGGGCTTTCGGAACACTGAAGCTTTCTTT. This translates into CASSRGDRGFRNTEAFF.

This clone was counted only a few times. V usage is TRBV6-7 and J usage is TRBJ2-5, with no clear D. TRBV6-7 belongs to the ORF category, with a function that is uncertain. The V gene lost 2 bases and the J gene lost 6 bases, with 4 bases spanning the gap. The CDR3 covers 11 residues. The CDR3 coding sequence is TGTGCCAGCAGTTACCTCAAGACCCAGTACTTC. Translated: CASSYLKTQYF.

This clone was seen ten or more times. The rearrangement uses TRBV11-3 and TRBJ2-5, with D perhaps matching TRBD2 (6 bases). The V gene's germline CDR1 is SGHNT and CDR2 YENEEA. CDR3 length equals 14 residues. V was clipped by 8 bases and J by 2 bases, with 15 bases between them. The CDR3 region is CASRAAGPQETQYF. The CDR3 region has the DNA TGTGCCAGCCGGGCGGCGGGGCCGCAAGAGACCCAGTACTTC.

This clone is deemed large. In nucleotides, the CDR3 is TGCGCCAGCAGCCAGCACTCGGACAGGGGGCGTGAAAAACTGTTTTTT. This translates into CASSQHSDRGREKLFF. This chain links TRBV4-1 with TRBJ1-4; TRBD1 matches at 11 bases. Germline values: CDR1 MGHRA, CDR2 YSYEKL. The V gene end was trimmed by 3 bases and the J gene end by 7 bases; junction bases not matched to a gene: 7. The CDR3 sequence is 16 residues long.

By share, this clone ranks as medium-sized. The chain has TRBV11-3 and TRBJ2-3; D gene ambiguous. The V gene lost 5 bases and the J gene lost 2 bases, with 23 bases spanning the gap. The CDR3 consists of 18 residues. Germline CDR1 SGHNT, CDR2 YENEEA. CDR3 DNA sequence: TGTGCCAGCAGCCAAAAACTCACTGGCGGCCTTCCCACAGATACGCAGTATTTT. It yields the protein CASSQKLTGGLPTDTQYF. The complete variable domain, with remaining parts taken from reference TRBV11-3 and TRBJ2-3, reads EAGVVQSPRYKIIEKKQPVAFWCNPISGHNTLYWYLQNLGQGPELLIRYENEEAVDDSQLPKDRFSAERLKGVDSTLKIQPAELGDSAVYLCASSQKLTGGLPTDTQYFGPGTRLTVL.

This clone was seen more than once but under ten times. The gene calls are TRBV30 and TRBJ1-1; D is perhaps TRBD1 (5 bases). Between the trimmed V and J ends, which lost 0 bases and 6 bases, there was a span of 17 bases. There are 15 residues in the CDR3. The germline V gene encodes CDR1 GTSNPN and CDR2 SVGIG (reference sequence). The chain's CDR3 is CAWSVHQGGLPEAFF. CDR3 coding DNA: TGTGCCTGGAGTGTACATCAGGGAGGGCTCCCTGAAGCTTTCTTT.

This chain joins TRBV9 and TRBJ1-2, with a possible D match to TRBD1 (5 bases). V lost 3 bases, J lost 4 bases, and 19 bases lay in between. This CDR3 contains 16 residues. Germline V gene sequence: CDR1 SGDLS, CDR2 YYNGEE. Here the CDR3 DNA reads TGTGCCAGCAGCGGACGAACATCAGACAGAGGCTATGGCTACACCTTC. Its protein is CASSGRTSDRGYGYTF.

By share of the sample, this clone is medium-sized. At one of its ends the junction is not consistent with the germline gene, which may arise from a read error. This CDR3 reads CASSPRVWDTEAFF. CDR3 nucleotides: TGTGCCAGCAGCCCCAGGGTGTGGGACACCGAAGCTTTCTTT. The chain uses TRBV9 and TRBJ1-1; tentative D call: TRBD1 (6 bases). The CDR3 is 14 amino acids. The germline V gene encodes CDR1 SGDLS and CDR2 YYNGEE.